Following are 6 T cell receptor beta chains from one sample sequenced in a study of T cells after yellow fever vaccination. Using its own MiXCR run on the 5' RACE reads, TCRdb lists one record per CDR3 protein. The sample consists of under 55,000 distinct CDR3 sequences, 6.6% of them appearing once. The material was CD8+ T cells not binding an NS4B(214-222) dextramer, sorted from PBMCs, obtained 35 to 50 days after the first yellow fever vaccination. The receptors derive from a man between 18 and 29 years old who received the YFV17D yellow fever vaccine.

This clonotype has more than one count but fewer than ten. V is TRBV12-3 or TRBV12-4 and J is TRBJ1-2; 9 bases are shared with TRBD1. This CDR3 comprises 16 residues. The junction had 12 bases not matched to a gene; V was cut back by 6 bases and J by 4 bases. The CDR3 loop is CASSTPGTGSSYGYTF. Here the CDR3 DNA reads TGTGCCAGCAGCACCCCCGGGACAGGGTCAAGCTATGGCTACACCTTC.

V is TRBV7-2 and J is TRBJ1-2; a possible D gene is TRBD1 (6 bases). CDR1 is SGHTA and CDR2 is FQGNSA in the germline V gene. V lost 1 base to trimming and J lost 8 bases, with 14 bases between them. CDR3 length: 14 residues. The CDR3 sequence: CASSLVTAGAGYTF. CDR3 nucleotides: TGTGCCAGCAGCTTAGTCACTGCAGGGGCCGGCTACACCTTC.

This sequence joins TRBV12-3 or TRBV12-4 and TRBJ1-1; no clear D gene. This CDR3 is built from 13 residues. Trimming pared 6 bases from V and 0 bases from J, leaving 8 bases between. The chain's CDR3 is CASSLSLNTEAFF. The DNA of the CDR3 is TGTGCCAGCAGCCTATCATTGAACACTGAAGCTTTCTTT.

This clonotype was observed a handful of times. This chain connects TRBV7-9 to TRBJ1-2, with D unresolved. This CDR3 is built from 17 residues. Between the trimmed V and J ends, which lost 1 base and 3 bases, there was a span of 18 bases. Germline CDR1 is SEHNR and CDR2 is FQNEAQ (reference sequence). The CDR3 region is CASSLEIRVGSYYGYTF. The DNA of the CDR3 is TGTGCCAGCAGCTTAGAGATCCGGGTTGGTAGTTACTATGGCTACACCTTC.

This clonotype rates as medium-sized. The chain recombines TRBV4-2 with TRBJ2-1; 11 bases are a match to TRBD1. Germline-derived CDR1 and CDR2 are LGHNA and YNFKEQ. Trimming removed 0 bases from V and 8 bases from J; junction bases left unmatched: 6. The CDR3 has 16 amino acids. CDR3 sequence (DNA): TGTGCCAGCAGCCAAGATGTAGGGACAGGGGGGCATGAGCAGTTCTTC. Translating it yields CASSQDVGTGGHEQFF.

This clonotype was seen only a few times. CDR3 region: CASSQAPGTRTDTQYF. The CDR3 DNA sequence: TGCGCCAGCAGCCAAGCTCCGGGGACACGGACGGATACGCAGTATTTT. V is TRBV4-1 and J is TRBJ2-3; tentatively, D is TRBD1 (6 bases). V was cut by 1 base and J by 6 bases, with 17 bases left in between. The CDR3 runs 16 residues. Germline V gives CDR1 MGHRA, CDR2 YSYEKL.